The sequence of this TCR beta chain was determined in a study of blood T cell repertoires in COVID-19. The wider study: The United States, Italy and Spain supplied acute and convalescent COVID-19 samples.

CDR3 size: 13 residues. The germline V gene encodes CDR1 LNHNV and CDR2 YYDKDF (reference sequence). V was pared by 7 bases and J by 0 bases, with 6 bases between. Original methodology: Amplification with reference gene primers provided the estimates of nucleated cell counts. This table comes from immunoSEQ multiplex PCR, and its TCRdb copy is limited to in-frame clones, with some not included. V, J and clone size were drawn from that table, and D and trimming were deduced from the DNA. The sample has 150,000 to 200,000 clones; 70% to 80% are singletons. Seattle patient enrollment occurred during active infection, with longitudinal follow-up thereafter.

The genes are TRBV15 and TRBJ1-4; tentative D call: TRBD1 (6 bases). Source material: peripheral blood. The source is a woman aged 40 to 49 with COVID-19, enrolled during active disease. CDR3 loop: CATKGATNEKLFF. DNA of the CDR3: TGTGCCACCAAGGGGGCAACTAATGAAAAACTGTTTTTT.